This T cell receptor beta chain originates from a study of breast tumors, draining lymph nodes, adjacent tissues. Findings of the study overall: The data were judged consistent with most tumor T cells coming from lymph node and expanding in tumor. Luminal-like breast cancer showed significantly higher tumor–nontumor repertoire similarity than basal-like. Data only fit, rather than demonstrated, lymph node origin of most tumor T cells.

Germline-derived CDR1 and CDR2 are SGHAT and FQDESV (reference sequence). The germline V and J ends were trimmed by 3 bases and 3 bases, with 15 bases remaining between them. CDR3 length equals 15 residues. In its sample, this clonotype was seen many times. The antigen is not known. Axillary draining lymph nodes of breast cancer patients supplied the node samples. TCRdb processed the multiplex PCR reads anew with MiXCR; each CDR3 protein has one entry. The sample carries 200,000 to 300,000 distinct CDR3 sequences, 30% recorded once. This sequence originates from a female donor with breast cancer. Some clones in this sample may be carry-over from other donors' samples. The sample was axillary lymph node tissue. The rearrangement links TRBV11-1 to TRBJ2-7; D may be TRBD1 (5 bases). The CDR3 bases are TGTGCCAGCAGCTTCGCGACAGCCCTGTTCTACGAGCAGTACTTC. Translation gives CASSFATALFYEQYF. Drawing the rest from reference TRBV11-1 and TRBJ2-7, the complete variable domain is EAEVAQSPRYKITEKSQAVAFWCDPISGHATLYWYRQILGQGPELLVQFQDESVVDDSQLPKDRFSAERLKGVDSTLKIQPAELGDSAMYLCASSFATALFYEQYFGPGTRLTVT.